This T cell receptor beta chain appears in the sequencing data of a study of T cell changes during pregnancy in multiple sclerosis. The assay was immunoSEQ multiplex PCR, and TCRdb's table has in-frame clones only and misses some. The data show about 63,000 clones, 90% to 95% seen once. The CDR3 covers 16 residues. The germline V gene has CDR1 SEHNR and CDR2 FQNEAQ (reference sequence). Between the trimmed V and J ends, which lost 5 bases and 0 bases, there was a span of 17 bases. The V call is TRBV7-9, the J call TRBJ2-7; a possible D gene is TRBD2 (6 bases). The clonotype was recovered from a female donor with multiple sclerosis, enrolled in a pregnancy study. The source material was CD8+ T cells from peripheral blood mononuclear cells, sampled in the second trimester of pregnancy. The CDR3 bases are TGTGCCAGCAGCCCGACCGGGACTGAGAGCTCCTACGAGCAGTACTTC. Translated: CASSPTGTESSYEQYF.